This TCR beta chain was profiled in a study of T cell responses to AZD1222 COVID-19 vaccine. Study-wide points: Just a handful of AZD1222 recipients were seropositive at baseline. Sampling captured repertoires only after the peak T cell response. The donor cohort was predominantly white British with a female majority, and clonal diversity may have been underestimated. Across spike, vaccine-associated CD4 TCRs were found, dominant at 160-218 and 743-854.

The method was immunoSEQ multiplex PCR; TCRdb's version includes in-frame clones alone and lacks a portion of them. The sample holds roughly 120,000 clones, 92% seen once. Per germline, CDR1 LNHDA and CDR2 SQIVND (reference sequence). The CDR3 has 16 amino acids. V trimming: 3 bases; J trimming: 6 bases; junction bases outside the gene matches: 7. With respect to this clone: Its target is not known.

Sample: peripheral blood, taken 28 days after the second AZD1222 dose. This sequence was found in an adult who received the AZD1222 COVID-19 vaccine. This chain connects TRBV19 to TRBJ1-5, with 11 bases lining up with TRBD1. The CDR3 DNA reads TGTGCCAGTAGTATGAGGGGACAGGGGGTGGCTCAGCCCCAGCATTTT. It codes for CASSMRGQGVAQPQHF.